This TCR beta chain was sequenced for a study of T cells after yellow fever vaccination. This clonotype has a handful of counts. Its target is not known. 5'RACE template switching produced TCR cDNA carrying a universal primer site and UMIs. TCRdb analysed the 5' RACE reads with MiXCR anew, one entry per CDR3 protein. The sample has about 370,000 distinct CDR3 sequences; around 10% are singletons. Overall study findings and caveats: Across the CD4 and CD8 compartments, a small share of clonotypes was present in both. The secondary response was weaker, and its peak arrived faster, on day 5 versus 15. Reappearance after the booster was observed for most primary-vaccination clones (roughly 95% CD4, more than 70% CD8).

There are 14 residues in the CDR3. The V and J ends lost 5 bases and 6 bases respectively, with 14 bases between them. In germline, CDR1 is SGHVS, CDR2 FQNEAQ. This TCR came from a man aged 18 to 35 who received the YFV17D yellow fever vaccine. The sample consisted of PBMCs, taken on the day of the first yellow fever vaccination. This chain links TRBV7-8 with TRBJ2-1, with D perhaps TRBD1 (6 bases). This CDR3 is CASSVPGHLNEQFF. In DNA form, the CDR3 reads TGTGCCAGCAGCGTACCGGGACACCTCAATGAGCAGTTCTTC.